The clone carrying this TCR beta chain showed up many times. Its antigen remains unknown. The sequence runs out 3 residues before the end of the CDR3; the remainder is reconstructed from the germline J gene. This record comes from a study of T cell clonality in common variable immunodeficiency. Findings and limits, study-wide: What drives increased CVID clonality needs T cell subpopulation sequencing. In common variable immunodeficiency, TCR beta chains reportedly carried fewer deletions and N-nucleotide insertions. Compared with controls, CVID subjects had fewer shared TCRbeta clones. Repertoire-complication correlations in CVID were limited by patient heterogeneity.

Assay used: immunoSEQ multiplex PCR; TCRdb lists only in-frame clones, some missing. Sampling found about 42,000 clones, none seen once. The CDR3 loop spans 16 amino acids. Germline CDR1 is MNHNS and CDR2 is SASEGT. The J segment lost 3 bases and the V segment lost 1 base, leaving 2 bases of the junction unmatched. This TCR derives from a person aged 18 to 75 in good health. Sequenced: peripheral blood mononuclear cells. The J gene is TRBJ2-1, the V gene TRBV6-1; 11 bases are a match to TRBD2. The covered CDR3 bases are TGTGCCAGCAGTGAAGGACTAGCGGGATACTACAATGAG. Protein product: CASSEGLAGYYNE. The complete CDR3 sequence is CASSEGLAGYYNEQFF.